Listed here is a single TCR beta chain. TCR beta sequencing covered blood CD8+ and CD4+ T cells. Treatment-naive patients with stable or active relapsing-remitting disease were the multiple sclerosis controls. Purification of the CD8+ and CD4+ T cells relied on negative isolation, and TEMRA cells underwent FACS enrichment. This sample is part of a study of CD8 T cells in Susac syndrome. Between the trimmed V and J ends, which lost 4 bases and 8 bases, there was a span of 17 bases. This CDR3 contains 14 residues. From germline, CDR1 is MGHDK and CDR2 SYGVNS. With random hexamers, reverse transcription was performed on about 0.45 to 1 ug of RNA. Amplification of the TCR beta CDR3 was carried out by immunoSEQ multiplex PCR, which spanned a total of 54 Vbeta and 13 Jbeta segments. TCRdb processed the immunoSEQ multiplex PCR reads anew with MiXCR; each CDR3 protein has one entry. This table holds about 210,000 distinct CDR3 sequences, 95% found once.

The clonotype originates from a human donor with multiple sclerosis. The chain employs TRBV25-1 and TRBJ1-2, with TRBD1 as a possible D gene (5 bases). Sequences were obtained from CD4+ T cells from PBMCs. The CDR3 protein is CASSGKTGAEGYTF. The CDR3 DNA is TGTGCCAGCAGTGGGAAGACTGGGGCGGAGGGCTACACCTTC.